Included here is one TCR beta chain sequence, with context. The PCR was carried out with 60 Vbeta primers and 13 Jbeta primers. The method was immunoSEQ multiplex PCR; TCRdb's version includes in-frame clones alone and lacks a portion of them. The sample shows 250,000 to 350,000 clones, just over 85% of them seen only once. The data originate from a study of cytomegalovirus exposure and HLA in healthy donors. V was cut by 0 bases and J by 5 bases, with 17 bases left in between. This CDR3 spans 16 amino acids. Germline CDR1 and CDR2: LGHNA and YSLEER. The sequence was obtained from a man in his forties in good health and CMV-seropositive. This chain links TRBV4-3 with TRBJ2-7; D is possibly TRBD1 (5 bases). The specimen sequenced was PBMCs. The CDR3 DNA reads TGCGCCAGCAGCCAAGATATGCAGGGAAGCACCCACGAGCAGTACTTC. This translates into CASSQDMQGSTHEQYF.